This T cell receptor beta chain was found in a study of cytomegalovirus exposure and HLA in healthy donors. Overall study results and limits: Presence/absence analyses assumed roughly uniform sequencing depth across donors, which may not hold. CMV serostatus was the only recorded immune exposure for donors.

CDR3 length equals 13 residues. V dropped 2 bases and J dropped 7 bases, with 8 bases sitting between them. CDR1 and CDR2 from the germline V gene are SGHTA and FQGNSA. As for this clone: Antigen: not known.

The primer mix had 60 Vbeta and 13 Jbeta primers. In the original processing: Unique TCR beta chains totaled 65 million to 95 million in a later count, with approximately 11 million of them shared. Here immunoSEQ multiplex PCR was the method, and the copy in TCRdb shows in-frame clones only, minus some. V, J and clone size are taken as reported in that table, and D and trimming were inferred from the DNA itself. The table includes some 110,000 clones, under 80% detected once. This TCR was recovered from a woman aged 50 to 60 in good health and CMV-seropositive. Sequencing was done on a sample of PBMCs. The chain combines TRBV7-2 with TRBJ2-2; D may be TRBD2 (5 bases). This CDR3 reads CASSLKAGGELFF. DNA of the CDR3: TGTGCCAGCAGCTTAAAGGCGGGCGGGGAGCTGTTTTTT.